Below, 32 T cell receptor delta chains from the same sample are listed, as sequenced in a study of γδ T cells in repeated Plasmodium falciparum infection. TCRdb reprocessed the multiplex PCR reads using CATT. The sample holds 50,000 to 60,000 delta-chain clones, 1.5% to 2% seen once. Gammadelta T cells were flow-sorted from PBMC into Vgamma9/Vdelta2+ and Vdelta2-negative populations for bulk analysis. The sequencing sample was made of gamma-delta T cells from blood. The origin of the receptors is a pool of human donors (malaria-infected and uninfected, not separated).

Comments on this clone: For this DNA, TCRdb reports the protein of a much larger clone, which diverges at residue 7, most likely from a read error; the protein presented here is translated directly from the DNA. J is TRDJ1 and V is TRDV1; the D is unclear. TCRdb gives no J gene; it was assigned here by matching the DNA to germline. Germline V gives CDR1 TSWWSYY, CDR2 QGS. Trimming pared 4 bases from V and 3 bases from J, leaving 15 bases between. This CDR3 has 15 amino acids. The CDR3, as DNA: TGTGCTCTTGGGGGGCGATCCTTAGGACCCGATAAACTCATCTTT. It yields the protein CALGGRSLGPDKLIF.

Of note for this clone: A far more abundant clone sits one base away, making this likely a read error. The sample contains more than one DNA sequence encoding this CDR3. The chain joins TRDV1 to TRDJ1; no reliable D call. Since TCRdb gives no J gene, matching the DNA to germline was used here to assign it. The CDR3 is 13 amino acids. The V gene's germline CDR1 is TSWWSYY and CDR2 QGS. Here the CDR3 reads CALGGYNTDKLIF. The CDR3 DNA is TGTGCTCTTGGGGGTTATAACACTGATAAACTCATCTTT.

This clone was counted between two and nine times. With only one base between it and a far larger clone, this is likely a read error. The chain combines TRDV1 with TRDJ1; the match to TRDD3 covers 9 bases. Germline matching of the DNA provided the J gene here, since TCRdb leaves it blank. CDR1 TSWWSYY and CDR2 QGS come from the germline V gene. J was trimmed by 2 bases and V by 1 base; bases with no gene match: 29. The CDR3 has 24 amino acids. As DNA, the CDR3 is TGTGCTCTTGGGGAACCCCAACTTAAGCGGGGGCTACGCCTATCTGGGGGATTTACCGATAAACTCATCTTT. This encodes CALGEPQLKRGLRLSGGFTDKLIF.

With regard to this clone: A read error likely explains why the TCRdb protein, taken from a much larger clone, differs from this DNA's translation at residue 14; the protein shown is translated from the DNA. This sequence joins TRDV2 and TRDJ1; 11 bases line up with TRDD3. In the absence of a J gene in TCRdb, the DNA was matched to germline to assign it here. V shed 0 bases, J shed 9 bases, and the junction held 14 bases outside the gene matches. This CDR3 spans 17 amino acids. From germline, CDR1 is GEAIGNYY and CDR2 EKD. The CDR3 here is CACDTGDGGYAGAELIF. Here the CDR3 DNA reads TGTGCCTGTGACACCGGTGATGGGGGATACGCTGGGGCTGAACTCATCTTT.

In this sample, this clone turned up a few times. TCRdb pairs this DNA with a much larger clone's protein that differs at residue 12, likely a read error; the protein shown was translated from the DNA. This chain uses TRDV2 with TRDJ1; 9 bases line up with TRDD3. From germline, CDR1 is GEAIGNYY and CDR2 EKD. The CDR3 is 17 residues long. V was pared by 3 bases and J by 3 bases, with 13 bases of the junction left unmatched. Written as DNA, the CDR3 is TGTGCCTGTGACCCGGTCGGTCTGGGGGATTACCCCGATAAACTCATCTTT. Translating gives CACDPVGLGDYPDKLIF.

This clone was found many times. For this DNA, TCRdb reports the protein of a much larger clone, which diverges at residue 6, most likely from a read error; the protein presented here is translated directly from the DNA. This chain links TRDV3 with TRDJ1, with D tentatively TRDD1 or TRDD3 (5 bases each). TCRdb carries no J gene annotation; the J gene was assigned here by matching the DNA with germline. The V gene's germline CDR1 is TVYSNPD and CDR2 GDNSRS (reference sequence). Deletions cut 3 bases from V and 3 bases from J, with 20 bases between. This CDR3 contains 15 residues. The CDR3 loop reads CAFPAQRIVADKLIF. The CDR3 region has the DNA TGTGCCTTCCCGGCCCAGCGGATAGTCGCCGATAAACTCATCTTT.

This clone was recorded many times. Given a far larger clone just one base away, this is likely a sequencing read error. In the same sample, other DNA sequences code for this CDR3. The rearrangement joins TRDV2 to TRDJ1; no definite D call. Germline matching of the DNA provided the J gene here, since TCRdb leaves it blank. The germline CDR1 and CDR2 sequences are GEAIGNYY and EKD. CDR3 length: 15 amino acids. The CDR3 DNA sequence: TGTGCTTGTGACACCGTGGGAACCTTGGGCGATAAACTCATCTTT. It specifies CACDTVGTLGDKLIF.

This clone was seen a handful of times. The translation of this DNA and the TCRdb protein of a much larger clone differ at residue 14, probably owing to a read error; the protein shown here is translated from the DNA. The gene calls are TRDV1 and TRDJ1, with TRDD3 matching 10 bases. TCRdb records no J gene; here it was assigned by comparing the DNA to germline. CDR3 length: 20 amino acids. Germline CDR1 and CDR2: TSWWSYY and QGS. The V and J ends lost 1 base and 1 base, in that order; junction bases with no gene match: 15. The CDR3 region is CALGEQSNYWGMRPTDKLIF. The CDR3 DNA reads as TGTGCTCTTGGGGAACAGTCAAACTACTGGGGGATGAGGCCCACCGATAAACTCATCTTT.

This clone was seen at least ten times. The protein TCRdb gives is from a much larger clone and does not agree with this DNA's translation at residue 19, likely a read error; the protein shown here comes from the DNA. The chain couples TRDV3 to TRDJ1; 11 bases align to TRDD3. Germline V gene sequence: CDR1 TVYSNPD, CDR2 GDNSRS (reference sequence). The CDR3 length is 21 residues. CDR3 amino acids: CAFTYPSYWGIASLYTDKPIF. Here the CDR3 DNA reads TGTGCCTTTACCTACCCCTCCTACTGGGGGATAGCATCCTTGTACACCGATAAACCCATCTTT.

This clone was seen ten or more times. This likely traces to a read error, being one base from a far larger clone. The same CDR3 is also encoded by other DNA sequences in this sample. The chain employs TRDV2 and TRDJ2; TRDD3 matches 9 bases. No J segment appears in TCRdb, so it was assigned here by matching the sequence to germline. Germline V gene data show CDR1 as GEAIGNYY and CDR2 as EKD. This CDR3 is built from 15 residues. Losses at the gene ends were 8 bases for V and 9 bases for J; bases not matched to a gene: 15. The CDR3 region is CAFTELGEPSSQLFF. The DNA for the CDR3 is TGTGCCTTTACTGAACTGGGGGAGCCTTCGTCACAACTCTTCTTT.

This clone was seen more than once but under ten times. TCRdb has a much larger clone's protein, which differs at residue 18 from the translation of this DNA, likely because of a read error; what is shown is the protein translated from the DNA. The V and J genes are TRDV1 and TRDJ1; 7 bases map to TRDD3. TCRdb does not report a J gene; here it was assigned by matching the DNA to germline references. Germline V CDR1 and CDR2: TSWWSYY, QGS. V was clipped by 2 bases and J by 3 bases; unmatched bases: 30. This CDR3 spans 23 amino acids. CDR3 nucleotide sequence: TGTGCTCTTGGGGAAAAACACCACCCCTACTTAACTGGGGATCCATACCACGCCGATAAACTCATCTTT. This codes for CALGEKHHPYLTGDPYHADKLIF.

This clone was counted many times. This may arise from a read error, as a much more abundant clone is one base away. In the same sample, other DNA sequences code for this CDR3. V and J are TRDV2 and TRDJ1; 9 bases are a match to TRDD3. As TCRdb names no J gene, one was assigned here on the basis of a DNA match to germline. CDR3 length: 17 amino acids. Germline CDR1 is GEAIGNYY and CDR2 is EKD. The J segment lost 0 bases and the V segment lost 0 bases, leaving 7 bases of the junction unmatched. This CDR3 reads CACDTVGGIQYTDKLIF. CDR3 coding DNA: TGTGCCTGTGACACCGTGGGGGGGATACAGTACACCGATAAACTCATCTTT.

As to this clone: Translating this DNA gives a protein that differs at residue 6 from the TCRdb one, which belongs to a much larger clone; a read error is likely, and the protein shown is this translation. This sequence joins TRDV3 and TRDJ2; 7 bases line up with TRDD3. The J gene was missing in TCRdb and was found by matching the end of the DNA to germline. This CDR3 is built from 17 residues. After removal of 2 bases from V and 1 base from J, the junction contained 13 bases not matched to a gene. The germline CDR1 and CDR2 sequences are TVYSNPD and GDNSRS (reference sequence). Here the CDR3 reads CAFEESNGGFLTAQLFF. CDR3 coding DNA: TGTGCCTTTGAAGAGTCTAACGGGGGATTTTTGACAGCACAACTCTTCTTT.

This clone was seen many times. TCRdb has a much larger clone's protein, which differs at residue 4 from the translation of this DNA, likely because of a read error; what is shown is the protein translated from the DNA. DNA of the CDR3: TGTGCCTGTGGTGGAGTGCCCCCCTCTGGGGGACCCGACTACACCGATAAACTCATCTTT. Translation: CACGGVPPSGGPDYTDKLIF. This rearrangement joins TRDV2 to TRDJ1; 8 nucleotides match TRDD3. The CDR3 sequence is 20 residues long. Germline CDR1 GEAIGNYY, CDR2 EKD. The ends lost 5 bases at V and 0 bases at J; junction bases unmatched: 22.

A few counts support this clone. TCRdb has a much larger clone's protein, which differs at residue 18 from the translation of this DNA, likely because of a read error; what is shown is the protein translated from the DNA. The V and J genes are TRDV1 and TRDJ1, with 10 bases identical to TRDD3. As TCRdb names no J gene, one was assigned here on the basis of a DNA match to germline. From germline, CDR1 is TSWWSYY and CDR2 QGS. J was trimmed by 3 bases and V by 2 bases; bases with no gene match: 27. The CDR3 sequence is 23 residues long. The CDR3 DNA reads TGTGCTCTTGGGGAAATTCATACTATTTGGGGGGATACGCCGCGGTGGTACGCCGATAAACTCATCTTT. It specifies CALGEIHTIWGDTPRWYADKLIF.

This clone has more than one count but fewer than ten. A far larger clone lies a single base away; this is likely a read error. The sample carries other DNA sequences with the same CDR3. Here the CDR3 reads CALGEPFLRGLLHPYTDKLIF. The CDR3 DNA follows: TGTGCTCTTGGGGAACCTTTCCTACGTGGTTTGCTGCACCCTTACACCGATAAGCTCATCTTT. The V gene is TRDV1; the J gene was not called; the D call of TRDD3 is as the table states it, not checked on the DNA. The CDR3 sequence is 21 residues long. Germline values: CDR1 TSWWSYY, CDR2 QGS.

Concerning this clone: The TCRdb protein comes from a much larger clone and disagrees with this DNA's translation at residue 6, likely due to a read error; the protein given here is derived from the DNA. The J gene is TRDJ4, the V gene TRDV2; TRDD3 matches at 7 bases. Germline V lookup: CDR1 GEAIGNYY, CDR2 EKD. The CDR3 is 18 amino acids. Trimming took 5 bases from V and 0 from J; bases not matched to a gene: 20. The CDR3 DNA reads as TGTGCCTGTGTGGTGCGTTGCGGACTCTGGGGGCCAACCAGACCCCTGATCTTT. Amino acid sequence: CACVVRCGLWGPTRPLIF.

On this clone: The TCRdb record carries a much larger clone's protein, which differs from this DNA's translation at residue 17; a read error is the likely cause, and the protein listed here is the DNA translation. The V and J genes are TRDV1 and TRDJ1, with 9 positions matching TRDD3. The J gene was missing in TCRdb and was found by matching the end of the DNA to germline. Looked up from germline, CDR1 is TSWWSYY and CDR2 is QGS. This CDR3 comprises 21 residues. DNA for the CDR3: TGTGCTCTTGGGGAATTAAGTCCTGTATGGGGGATAGCTCTGTACACCGAGAAACTCATCTTT. As protein: CALGELSPVWGIALYTEKLIF.

Concerning this clone: The protein given by TCRdb reflects a much larger clone and differs at residue 3 from this DNA's translation, likely from a read error; the protein shown is the DNA's translation. The chain employs TRDV1 and TRDJ1; D may be TRDD3 (5 bases). No J gene was available from TCRdb, and it was assigned here by a germline match of the DNA. The germline V gene has CDR1 TSWWSYY and CDR2 QGS. The CDR3 runs 13 residues. CDR3 region: CAPGKGLGPGLIF. The DNA of the CDR3 is TGTGCTCCTGGGAAGGGTCTGGGTCCCGGACTCATCTTT.

In its sample, this clone was seen a few times. The TCRdb record carries a much larger clone's protein, which differs from this DNA's translation at residue 14; a read error is the likely cause, and the protein listed here is the DNA translation. The genes are TRDV3 and TRDJ1; 9 nucleotides align to TRDD3. The J gene comes from matching the DNA to germline here; TCRdb lacks it. This CDR3 is 22 amino acids long. J gave up 0 bases and V 0 bases, and 26 bases lay outside the gene matches. CDR1 and CDR2 (germline): TVYSNPD, GDNSRS (reference sequence). CDR3 coding DNA: TGTGCCTTTAGATTCCCGTACTGGGGGACCCGCGCCAGGCCACAATACACCGATAAACTCATCTTT. Translation gives CAFRFPYWGTRARPQYTDKLIF.

Remarks on this clone: A far larger clone is only one base removed, so a read error is likely. The V call is TRDV1, the J call TRDJ1, with 11 bases matching TRDD3. Since TCRdb gives no J gene, matching the DNA to germline was used here to assign it. After removal of 5 bases from V and 0 bases from J, the junction contained 32 bases not matched to a gene. CDR1 is TSWWSYY, CDR2 QGS, per germline. This CDR3 is 25 amino acids long. The CDR3 DNA reads TGTGCTCTTGGGACACTCCTGCGCCCCACTTTACTGGGGGATATGAGGTTTGGTTACACCGATAAACTCATCTTT. This sequence encodes CALGTLLRPTLLGDMRFGYTDKLIF.

About this clone: TCRdb records a much larger clone's protein for this DNA, with a difference at residue 21 that likely arises from a read error; the protein given is the translation of the DNA. The V call is TRDV1, the J call TRDJ1, with 12 bases that match TRDD3. Since TCRdb gives no J gene, matching the DNA to germline was used here to assign it. Germline loops: CDR1 TSWWSYY, CDR2 QGS. CDR3 length: 24 residues. The CDR3 DNA sequence: TGTGCTCTTGGGGAACGTGACTTCCTACGCCTGGGGGATACGCCCGGGGGGATAGCCGATAGACTCATCTTT. Translating it yields CALGERDFLRLGDTPGGIADRLIF.

This clone turned up a few times. A far larger clone lies a single base away; this is likely a read error. The sample has other DNA sequences that encode this CDR3 too. V is TRDV2 and J is TRDJ1; the match to TRDD3 covers 11 bases. The J gene, not given by TCRdb, was assigned here from a germline match of the nucleotide sequence. CDR3 length: 23 residues. Germline loops: CDR1 GEAIGNYY, CDR2 EKD. The CDR3 here is CACDTVGSGSRILGDKGADKLIF. DNA of the CDR3: TGTGCCTGTGACACCGTAGGTAGCGGTAGTCGCATACTGGGGGATAAAGGAGCCGACAAACTCATCTTT.

This clone was seen ten or more times. This rearrangement joins TRDV2 to TRDJ1, with 7 bases fitting TRDD3. The J gene is absent in TCRdb and was assigned here via DNA matching to germline. J lost 2 bases, V lost 0 bases, and 17 bases had no gene match. From germline, CDR1 is GEAIGNYY and CDR2 EKD. The CDR3 loop spans 19 amino acids. In nucleotides, the CDR3 is TGTGCCTGTGACACCCTGACCTCTACTGGGGATCGTATTACCGATAAACTCATCTTT. Encoded protein: CACDTLTSTGDRITDKLIF.

Concerning this clone itself: The protein recorded in TCRdb matches a much larger clone and deviates from this DNA's translation at residue 11, suggesting a read error; the protein here is obtained by translating the DNA. The rearrangement uses TRDV1 and TRDJ1; no reliable D call. TCRdb offers no J gene call, so here the DNA was matched to germline to obtain one. The V and J ends lost 0 bases and 0 bases respectively, with 23 bases between them. The CDR3 is made up of 20 amino acids. Germline V gene data show CDR1 as TSWWSYY and CDR2 as QGS. CDR3 nucleotide sequence: TGTGCTCTTGGGGAACTATGGATCAGGCGGGAATACAAGTACACCGATAAACTCATCTTT. It codes for CALGELWIRREYKYTDKLIF.

This clone has a handful of counts. TCRdb's entry gives the protein of a much larger clone, which mismatches this DNA's translation at residue 3, likely from a read error; the protein reported here is translated from the DNA. The chain employs TRDV1 and TRDJ1; 11 bases align to TRDD3. The germline V gene has CDR1 TSWWSYY and CDR2 QGS. The CDR3 has 24 residues. This CDR3 reads CAFGERTYPGRWGIRPLYTDKLIF. For the CDR3, the DNA is TGTGCTTTTGGGGAACGTACCTACCCCGGGAGATGGGGGATACGCCCATTGTACACCGATAAACTCATCTTT.

A remark on this clone: TCRdb pairs this DNA with a much larger clone's protein that differs at residue 5, likely a read error; the protein shown was translated from the DNA. The gene calls are TRDV1 and TRDJ1, with D perhaps assigned TRDD1, TRDD2 or TRDD3 (5 bases each). The J gene, missing from TCRdb, was assigned here through DNA to germline matching. The CDR3 length is 25 residues. CDR1 TSWWSYY and CDR2 QGS come from the germline V gene. V was shortened by 5 bases and J by 0 bases, with 43 bases between the two germline ends. The CDR3 spells CALGNRLRRSVLLLGDGENTDKLIF. The CDR3 coding sequence is TGTGCTCTTGGGAATAGACTCCGCCGATCGGTTCTTCTCCTAGGAGATGGGGAAAACACCGATAAACTCATCTTT.

This clone was counted a few times. The protein recorded in TCRdb matches a much larger clone and deviates from this DNA's translation at residue 18, suggesting a read error; the protein here is obtained by translating the DNA. The chain couples TRDV1 to TRDJ1; 10 bases align to TRDD3. Assignment of the J gene here rests on matching the DNA to germline, because TCRdb gives none. With 3 bases clipped from V and 9 bases from J, the junction kept 28 bases outside the gene matches. Germline assignment: CDR1 TSWWSYY and CDR2 QGS. This CDR3 spans 21 amino acids. The CDR3 bases are TGTGCTCTTGGGGAGTCCGACCCCGCACACTGGGGGATCCTCTGGGGAAAGGAACTCATCTTT. Its protein product is CALGESDPAHWGILWGKELIF.

In regard to this clone: A clone one base away is much larger, so this may be a read error. The same CDR3 arises from other DNA sequences in this sample as well. This chain connects TRDV1 to TRDJ1; 8 nucleotides match TRDD3. TCRdb is silent on the J gene; assignment here came from matching the DNA to germline. This CDR3 is built from 22 residues. Looked up from germline, CDR1 is TSWWSYY and CDR2 is QGS. The CDR3 loop is CALGERSPPFKDRLGDTDKLIF. The CDR3 region has the DNA TGTGCTCTCGGGGAACGGTCTCCCCCCTTCAAAGACCGGTTGGGGGATACCGATAAACTCATCTTT.

This clone was found many times. The protein recorded in TCRdb matches a much larger clone and deviates from this DNA's translation at residue 4, suggesting a read error; the protein here is obtained by translating the DNA. This chain uses TRDV2 with TRDJ1; 7 nucleotides line up with TRDD3. TCRdb lists no J gene, so it was determined here by aligning the DNA to germline. Germline V gene data show CDR1 as GEAIGNYY and CDR2 as EKD. J was trimmed by 2 bases and V by 6 bases; bases with no gene match: 8. This CDR3 region has 14 residues. CDR3 DNA sequence: TGTGCCTGTAACTCACTGGGGACTACCGATAAACTCATCTTT. Translating gives CACNSLGTTDKLIF.

This clone was seen at least ten times. The protein given by TCRdb reflects a much larger clone and differs at residue 13 from this DNA's translation, likely from a read error; the protein shown is the DNA's translation. The rearrangement links TRDV2 to TRDJ1; possibly TRDD3 for D (5 bases). As TCRdb names no J gene, one was assigned here on the basis of a DNA match to germline. CDR1 is GEAIGNYY, CDR2 EKD, per germline. V was cut by 4 bases and J by 7 bases, with 27 bases left in between. The CDR3 is 17 residues long. The CDR3 DNA follows: TGTGCCTGTGAAGACTTGCTGGGTCCCAGAGGAGCCGGTAAACTCATCTTT. It codes for CACEDLLGPRGAGKLIF.

This clone was counted many times. This chain uses TRDV1 with TRDJ1; D remains ambiguous. The V end was cut by 0 bases, the J end by 1 base, with 12 bases between. Germline CDR1 is TSWWSYY and CDR2 is QGS. The length of the CDR3 is 16 residues. CDR3 residues: CALGELPVLFTDKLIF. The CDR3 nucleotides read TGTGCTCTTGGGGAACTTCCGGTGCTGTTCACCGATAAACTCATCTTT.